This T cell receptor beta chain was sequenced during a study of metastatic and nonmetastatic thyroid tumors. The overall study: Comparative analysis of repertoires was undertaken across blood and tumor or nodule tissue obtained from malignant and benign thyroid patients.

This clone was detected ten times or more. Antigen specificity is unknown. No patient received treatment before thyroid surgery. General study findings and limits: Relative to benign nodules, malignant thyroid tumors were reportedly characterized by significantly elevated TCR beta diversity in blood and tumor.

In the original processing: A classifier of distant metastasis in papillary thyroid cancer was built from CDR3 differences (across clinicopathological groups). TCRdb reprocessed the PCR reads via MiXCR. TCRdb's processing, not the authors' own work, is the source of the V and J calls. The sample lists tens of thousands of clones, roughly 21% occurring once. Between the trimmed V and J ends, which lost 5 bases and 4 bases, there was a span of 14 bases. CDR3 size: 15 residues. Per the germline V gene, CDR1 is LNHDA and CDR2 is SQIVND (reference sequence). The sequenced material came from blood. The V call is TRBV19, the J call TRBJ1-4; the D gene is possibly TRBD1 (5 bases). The source is a male donor with papillary thyroid cancer or a benign thyroid nodule (not recorded which). Some clones in this sample may be carry-over from other donors' samples. CDR3 sequence reads: CASSHPDGHNEKLFF. CDR3 in DNA: TGTGCCAGTAGTCATCCGGACGGACATAATGAAAAACTGTTTTTT.